This T cell receptor (beta chain) came from a study of shared clonotypes between healthy human individuals. CDR1 is SGHVS and CDR2 is FNYEAQ in the germline V gene. The CDR3 loop spans 16 amino acids. The V end was cut by 4 bases, the J end by 1 base, with 16 bases between. Genomic DNA of every subset was divided equally among multiple immunoSEQ plates. Some clones are missing from TCRdb's copy, which holds only in-frame ones; the method was immunoSEQ multiplex PCR. The table includes 550,000 to 850,000 clones, roughly two thirds detected once. This receptor was identified in a woman between 25 and 40 years old in good health. The chain combines TRBV7-6 with TRBJ1-2, with D hard to call. Material for sequencing was memory CD4+ T cells sorted from blood. The subset here: CD45RA-negative fraction. The CDR3 protein is CASSSSPDKHNYGYTF. As DNA, the CDR3 is TGTGCCAGCAGCTCCAGCCCTGACAAACATAACTATGGCTACACCTTC. Variable domain in full (rest from reference TRBV7-6 and TRBJ1-2): GAGVSQSPRYKVTKRGQDVALRCDPISGHVSLYWYRQALGQGPEFLTYFNYEAQQDKSGLPNDRFSAERPEGSISTLTIQRTEQRDSAMYRCASSSSPDKHNYGYTFGSGTRLTVV.